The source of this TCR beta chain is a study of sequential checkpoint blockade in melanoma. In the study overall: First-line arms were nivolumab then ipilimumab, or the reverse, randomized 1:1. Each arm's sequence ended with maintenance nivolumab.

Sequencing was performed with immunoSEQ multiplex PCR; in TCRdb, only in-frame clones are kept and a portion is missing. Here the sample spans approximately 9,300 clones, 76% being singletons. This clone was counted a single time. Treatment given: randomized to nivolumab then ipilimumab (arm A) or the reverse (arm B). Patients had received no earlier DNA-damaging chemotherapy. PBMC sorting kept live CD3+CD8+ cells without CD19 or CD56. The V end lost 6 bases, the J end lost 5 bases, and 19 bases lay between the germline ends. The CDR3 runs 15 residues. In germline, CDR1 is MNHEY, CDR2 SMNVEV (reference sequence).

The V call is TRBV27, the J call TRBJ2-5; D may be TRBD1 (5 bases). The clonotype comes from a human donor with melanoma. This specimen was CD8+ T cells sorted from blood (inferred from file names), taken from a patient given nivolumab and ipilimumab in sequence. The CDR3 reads CASSYNRRTGETQYF. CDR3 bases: TGTGCCAGCAGCTATAACAGGAGAACTGGGGAGACCCAGTACTTC.